The 27 T cell receptor beta chains below all came from one sample that was sequenced in a study of blood T cell repertoires in COVID-19. Assay: immunoSEQ multiplex PCR; the TCRdb copy retains only in-frame clones and omits some. The sample consists of about 200,000 clones, less than 85% of them appearing once. The source material was PBMCs or T cells enriched from blood (not recorded which). These receptors originate from a man aged 40-49 years who had recovered from COVID-19.

The V call is TRBV27, the J call TRBJ2-7, with TRBD2 matching 14 bases. Germline CDR1 reads MNHEY; CDR2 reads SMNVEV (reference sequence). There are 16 residues in the CDR3. Trimming at V came to 7 bases and at J to 4 bases, leaving 9 bases not matched to a gene. The CDR3 is CASTWTSGRKGYEQYF. Here the CDR3 DNA reads TGTGCCAGCACCTGGACTAGCGGGAGGAAGGGTTACGAGCAGTACTTC.

The rearrangement uses TRBV20-1 and TRBJ1-1; D perhaps matches TRBD1 (6 bases). CDR1 and CDR2 (germline): DFQATT, SNEGSKA (reference sequence). Trimming took 5 bases from V and 8 from J, leaving 12 bases between them. The CDR3 length is 11 residues. The CDR3 here is CSARPGEEAFF. The CDR3 coding sequence is TGCAGTGCTCGCCCAGGGGAGGAAGCTTTCTTT.

The chain joins TRBV9 to TRBJ2-3, with D tentatively TRBD1 (5 bases). The V gene's germline CDR1 is SGDLS and CDR2 YYNGEE. The ends were cut back, 0 bases at V and 1 base at J, with 24 bases in the middle. The CDR3 has 20 amino acids. CDR3 coding DNA: TGTGCCAGCAGCGTAGCCCCAGTCTCAGGGCAGAGATCAGGCACAGATACGCAGTATTTT. Encoded protein: CASSVAPVSGQRSGTDTQYF.

The chain recombines TRBV12-3 or TRBV12-4 with TRBJ1-1; no firm D call. The CDR3 totals 13 residues. V lost 6 bases to trimming and J lost 1 base, with 9 bases between them. CDR3 sequence (DNA): TGTGCCAGCAGCCCGGGAGCGAACACTGAAGCTTTCTTT. Translation gives CASSPGANTEAFF.

This chain links TRBV12-3 or TRBV12-4 with TRBJ2-2; unclear D gene. The germline V and J ends were trimmed by 2 bases and 4 bases, with 5 bases remaining between them. CDR3 length: 13 amino acids. DNA for the CDR3: TGTGCCAGCAGTTTAATCAGCACCGGGGAGCTGTTTTTT. Amino acid sequence: CASSLISTGELFF.

This chain joins TRBV6-2 or TRBV6-3 and TRBJ1-5; 7 positions match TRBD1. Germline-derived CDR1 and CDR2 are MNHEY and SVGEGT. The CDR3 is 16 amino acids. The ends lost 7 bases at V and 0 bases at J; junction bases unmatched: 9. The chain's CDR3 is CASNPDRVRSNQPQHF. The CDR3, as DNA: TGTGCCAGCAACCCCGACAGGGTGCGTAGCAATCAGCCCCAGCATTTT.

Only a few counts were recorded for this clone. The V call is TRBV10-3, the J call TRBJ1-4; D may be TRBD1 (6 bases). Trimming left V 8 bases short and J 7 bases short, with 14 bases between. The germline gives CDR1 ENHRY, CDR2 SYGVKD. The CDR3 is 13 residues long. In nucleotides, the CDR3 is TGTGCCATCTCGGGAGGGGGTAGTGAAAAACTGTTTTTT. Amino acids: CAISGGGSEKLFF.

CDR3 DNA: TGTGCCAGCAGGGCGGACAGGGGGCTCAACTCCTATAATTCACCCCTCCACTTT. Translating it yields CASRADRGLNSYNSPLHF. V and J are TRBV27 and TRBJ1-6; 11 positions agree with TRBD1. Germline V gene sequence: CDR1 MNHEY, CDR2 SMNVEV (reference sequence). CDR3 length equals 18 residues. V lost 6 bases, J lost 0 bases, and 7 bases stayed unmatched.

The V call is TRBV5-1, the J call TRBJ1-4, with 10 bases matching TRBD1. The germline gives CDR1 SGHRS, CDR2 YFSETQ. The CDR3 has 14 amino acids. With 0 bases clipped from V and 8 bases from J, the junction kept 1 base outside the gene matches. The CDR3 bases are TGCGCCAGCAGCTTGGGGACAGGGGGAGAAAAACTGTTTTTT. Amino acid sequence: CASSLGTGGEKLFF. Full variable domain (remainder filled in from reference TRBV5-1 and TRBJ1-4): KAGVTQTPRYLIKTRGQQVTLSCSPISGHRSVSWYQQTPGQGLQFLFEYFSETQRNKGNFPGRFSGRQFSNSRSEMNVSTLELGDSALYLCASSLGTGGEKLFFGSGTQLSVL.

This chain connects TRBV7-2 to TRBJ2-3; 8 bases line up with TRBD1. There are 14 residues in the CDR3. Germline trimming cut 7 bases from V and 2 bases from J; bases unmatched to any gene: 5. The germline gives CDR1 SGHTA, CDR2 FQGNSA. The CDR3 is CASTGQGFTDTQYF. CDR3 DNA: TGTGCCAGCACCGGACAGGGATTCACAGATACGCAGTATTTT. Full variable domain (rest looked up from reference TRBV7-2 and TRBJ2-3): GAGVSQSPSNKVTEKGKDVELRCDPISGHTALYWYRQSLGQGLEFLIYFQGNSAPDKSGLPSDRFSAERTGGSVSTLTIQRTQQEDSAVYLCASTGQGFTDTQYFGPGTRLTVL.

The CDR3 DNA sequence: TGTGCCAGCAGCAACCGACTGAGTTACACTGAAGCTTTCTTT. Translated, it gives CASSNRLSYTEAFF. V usage is TRBV3-1 (or the pseudogene TRBV3-2) and J usage is TRBJ1-1, with D hard to call. V was clipped by 5 bases and J by 3 bases, with 13 bases between them. The CDR3 is 14 residues long. CDR1 and CDR2 from the germline V gene are LGHDT and YNNKEL (reference sequence).

The J gene is TRBJ1-4, the V gene TRBV5-1; 12 bases are shared with TRBD1. The CDR3 sequence is 16 residues long. The germline CDR1 and CDR2 sequences are SGHRS and YFSETQ. With 5 bases clipped from V and 7 bases from J, the junction kept 9 bases outside the gene matches. CDR3: CASRPGQGARSEKLFF. DNA for the CDR3: TGCGCCAGCAGGCCGGGACAGGGGGCGCGAAGTGAAAAACTGTTTTTT.

The chain links TRBV5-1 to TRBJ1-3; D may be TRBD1 (6 bases). The V end was cut by 0 bases, the J end by 0 bases, with 13 bases between. CDR1 is SGHRS and CDR2 is YFSETQ in the germline V gene. There are 17 residues in the CDR3. As DNA, the CDR3 is TGCGCCAGCAGCTTGGGCCGAGGGGGTTTCTCTGGAAACACCATATATTTT. This gives the protein CASSLGRGGFSGNTIYF.

CDR3 region: CASSDPGGREQYF. The DNA of the CDR3 is TGTGCCAGCAGTGACCCCGGAGGACGCGAGCAGTACTTC. The rearrangement joins TRBV6-6 to TRBJ2-7, with TRBD2 as a possible D gene (5 bases). The germline CDR1 and CDR2 sequences are MNHNY and SVGAGI (reference sequence). Between the trimmed V and J ends, which lost 5 bases and 6 bases, there was a span of 14 bases. The CDR3 is 13 amino acids.

The CDR3 sequence: CASSLTGPLLNEKLFF. In DNA form, the CDR3 reads TGTGCCAGCAGCTTGACAGGACCCCTACTTAATGAAAAACTGTTTTTT. This chain joins TRBV28 and TRBJ1-4; TRBD1 might be the D (6 bases). CDR3 size: 16 residues. Between the trimmed V and J ends, which lost 6 bases and 4 bases, there was a span of 18 bases. CDR1 is MDHEN, CDR2 SYDVKM, per germline.

The V and J genes are TRBV7-6 and TRBJ1-4; 11 bases line up with TRBD1. The length of the CDR3 is 16 residues. Trimming at V came to 4 bases and at J to 6 bases, leaving 7 bases not matched to a gene. CDR1 SGHVS and CDR2 FNYEAQ come from the germline V gene. The CDR3 DNA is TGTGCCAGCAGCTACCTCGGACAGGGGGCTCATGAAAAACTGTTTTTT. Protein sequence: CASSYLGQGAHEKLFF.

The J gene is TRBJ2-3, the V gene TRBV9; TRBD2 is a possible D gene (6 bases). The CDR3 is 14 amino acids. Trimming shortened V by 4 bases and J by 0 bases, and 9 bases separated the two germline ends. Germline V gene sequence: CDR1 SGDLS, CDR2 YYNGEE. The CDR3 sequence: CASSTEGSTDTQYF. Here the CDR3 DNA reads TGTGCCAGCAGCACGGAGGGGAGCACAGATACGCAGTATTTT.

The chain couples TRBV5-5 to TRBJ2-3; TRBD1 agrees at 8 bases. Trimming at V came to 2 bases and at J to 6 bases, leaving 5 bases not matched to a gene. Germline V lookup: CDR1 SGHKS, CDR2 YYEKEE (reference sequence). The CDR3 has 14 amino acids. The CDR3: CASSFTGGQDTQYF. For the CDR3, the DNA is TGTGCCAGCAGCTTTACAGGGGGGCAGGATACGCAGTATTTT.

The chain recombines TRBV6-5 with TRBJ2-7; perhaps TRBD2 as D (5 bases). Germline V gives CDR1 MNHEY, CDR2 SVGAGI. V lost 9 bases and J 3 bases, leaving 18 bases between the germline ends. CDR3 length: 14 amino acids. The DNA for the CDR3 is TGTGCCAGTTCGATGACTACCCCATACTACGAGCAGTACTTC. The encoded protein is CASSMTTPYYEQYF.

This clone was picked up a small number of times. V gene TRBV7-9 combines with J gene TRBJ2-7; 12 bases align to TRBD2. In germline, CDR1 is SEHNR, CDR2 FQNEAQ (reference sequence). CDR3 length equals 18 residues. With V trimmed by 0 bases and J by 2 bases, 8 bases remained unmatched. For the CDR3, the DNA is TGTGCCAGCAGCTTAGCGGGGACTAGCGGGCTCCGGGCCTACGAGCAGTACTTC. As protein: CASSLAGTSGLRAYEQYF. Using reference TRBV7-9 and TRBJ2-7 for the parts outside the CDR3, the full variable domain is DTGVSQNPRHKITKRGQNVTFRCDPISEHNRLYWYRQTLGQGPEFLTYFQNEAQLEKSRLLSDRFSAERPKGSFSTLEIQRTEQGDSAMYLCASSLAGTSGLRAYEQYFGPGTRLTVT.

CDR3 bases: TGTGCCAGCAGCCCGCGCGGCAGCACCTACGAGCAGTACTTC. This gives the protein CASSPRGSTYEQYF. The rearrangement joins TRBV9 to TRBJ2-7; D remains ambiguous. Germline V gives CDR1 SGDLS, CDR2 YYNGEE. There are 14 residues in the CDR3. The V and J ends lost 4 bases and 2 bases respectively, with 13 bases between them.

The genes are TRBV11-2 and TRBJ1-1; D unclear. V dropped 1 base and J dropped 1 base, with 7 bases sitting between them. The CDR3 length is 14 residues. Per germline, CDR1 SGHAT and CDR2 FQNNGV. This CDR3 reads CASSLVAGNTEAFF. For the CDR3, the DNA is TGTGCCAGCAGCTTAGTGGCAGGGAACACTGAAGCTTTCTTT. Filled out from reference TRBV11-2 and TRBJ1-1, the complete variable domain reads EAGVAQSPRYKIIEKRQSVAFWCNPISGHATLYWYQQILGQGPKLLIQFQNNGVVDDSQLPKDRFSAERLKGVDSTLKIQPAKLEDSAVYLCASSLVAGNTEAFFGQGTRLTVV.

The chain links TRBV4-2 to TRBJ2-1, with 8 bases identical to TRBD1. The ends lost 1 base at V and 7 bases at J; junction bases unmatched: 12. Germline loops: CDR1 LGHNA, CDR2 YNFKEQ. The CDR3 runs to 17 residues. The CDR3 sequence is CASSQGFQGATYNEQFF. CDR3 nucleotides: TGTGCCAGCAGCCAAGGGTTTCAGGGGGCGACTTATAATGAGCAGTTCTTC.

V usage is TRBV5-5 and J usage is TRBJ2-1; unclear D gene. Germline V gives CDR1 SGHKS, CDR2 YYEKEE (reference sequence). Trimming removed 1 base from V and 0 bases from J, with 8 bases in between. The CDR3 covers 15 residues. In nucleotides, the CDR3 is TGTGCCAGCAGCTTGAGTTTGAGCTCCTACAATGAGCAGTTCTTC. Its translation is CASSLSLSSYNEQFF.

This clone was observed a few times. The chain employs TRBV4-3 and TRBJ2-7; D is uncertain. Trimming left V 0 bases short and J 2 bases short, with 14 bases between. The CDR3 runs to 16 residues. The germline V gene encodes CDR1 LGHNA and CDR2 YSLEER. DNA for the CDR3: TGCGCCAGCAGCCAAGATCCGTCTCTAGGTCCCTACGAGCAGTACTTC. It specifies CASSQDPSLGPYEQYF.

V usage is TRBV10-3 and J usage is TRBJ1-1; D perhaps matches TRBD1 (6 bases). V was pared by 3 bases and J by 11 bases, with 16 bases between. The CDR3 is 13 amino acids. Per germline, CDR1 ENHRY and CDR2 SYGVKD. The CDR3 DNA follows: TGTGCCATCAGTGAAGGGACACCCGAGGGGGCTTTCTTT. Residues: CAISEGTPEGAFF.

V and J are TRBV2 and TRBJ1-1; D uncertain. From germline, CDR1 is SNHLY and CDR2 FYNNEI. CDR3 length equals 15 residues. V was shortened by 1 base and J by 0 bases, with 9 bases between the two germline ends. CDR3 residues: CASSEGGALNTEAFF. The CDR3 nucleotides are TGTGCCAGCAGTGAAGGGGGAGCGTTGAACACTGAAGCTTTCTTT.